The rows below give T cell receptor beta chains drawn from one sample of a study of blood T cells in healthy people across ages. Via MiXCR, TCRdb re-called the 5' RACE reads, giving one row per CDR3 protein. Among about 970,000 distinct CDR3 sequences, roughly 51% were seen once, and the ten largest hold around 21%. What was sequenced was blood. The receptors stem from a woman in her sixties in good health. CDR3s leave out the opening cysteine and the closing phenylalanine or tryptophan. Size values are once, few and many counts, or a class for expanded clones, and some rows have none.

clone size	J gene	V gene	CDR3 protein
-	TRBJ2-7	TRBV4-2	ASSQTRGETRY
few	TRBJ2-1	TRBV29-1	SARGTDKQF
-	TRBJ2-1	TRBV11-2	ASSNGLDRNEQF
-	TRBJ2-7	TRBV5-1	ASSAAGTSNYEQY
few	TRBJ2-1	TRBV12-3/TRBV12-4	ASRQGGGVEQF
-	TRBJ2-5	TRBV7-2	ASSSTGGTGTQY
few	TRBJ2-5	TRBV25-1	ASSELTQTSGSQY
-	TRBJ2-7	TRBV5-6	ASSTGRGQTYEQY
-	TRBJ2-3	TRBV28	ASSRIGTSGYGTDTQY
-	TRBJ2-3	TRBV20-1	SVAQSGRYTDTQY
few	TRBJ2-3	TRBV6-2/TRBV6-3	ASREPGQRTDTQY
-	TRBJ1-4	TRBV7-8	ASTSTGTNERLF
few	TRBJ2-1	TRBV20-1	SARFLAHEQF
-	TRBJ2-6	TRBV18	ASSTGSGSGANVLT
-	TRBJ2-3	TRBV2	ASSELGTRSDTQY
few	TRBJ2-7	TRBV5-6	ASSTLAWDSTYEQY
-	TRBJ1-5	TRBV20-1	SADRTGGNQPQH
-	TRBJ2-5	TRBV5-1	ASSTSGDYQETQY
-	TRBJ1-2	TRBV20-1	SAVYTGGVSGYT
-	TRBJ2-1	TRBV7-2	ASSSSVGSYNEQF
once	TRBJ2-7	TRBV7-9	ASSSPTGDCEQY
-	TRBJ1-1	TRBV3-1	ASSQVSNTEAF
few	TRBJ2-3	TRBV7-2	ASSLFSSTDTQY
few	TRBJ2-3	TRBV3-1	ASSQGLAGADTQY
-	TRBJ1-6	TRBV4-1	ASSHIRERGSPLH
-	TRBJ2-7	TRBV20-1	SAATREALHEQY
-	TRBJ2-3	TRBV2	ASSWTSGSPDTQY
-	TRBJ1-2	TRBV9	ASSVAPGTYGCT
-	TRBJ1-4	TRBV7-9	ASNRERTNEKLF
-	TRBJ1-5	TRBV12-3/TRBV12-4	ASSTRQGDHQPQH
-	TRBJ2-1	TRBV4-2	ASSQGGVGGRGGVSYNEQF
few	TRBJ1-2	TRBV2	ASSESLGITYGYT
-	TRBJ2-1	TRBV2	ASSEGIAGFDNEQF
-	TRBJ2-7	TRBV7-6	ASSPQDRLYEQY
-	TRBJ2-7	TRBV30	AWSRGGSSYEQY
-	TRBJ1-1	TRBV4-1	ASSQGRVGTLPQGAF
-	TRBJ2-7	TRBV27	ASSSDPGSSSYEQY
few	-	TRBV25-1	ASSVRAAYEQY
many	TRBJ2-1	TRBV29-1	SGTRGYEQF
few	-	TRBV28	ASSWAVRETQY
-	TRBJ2-3	TRBV4-1	ASSRGTSLPDTQY
-	TRBJ2-3	TRBV28	ASYDRKVPTDTQY
-	TRBJ1-4	TRBV6-6	ASSSPGQGLNEKLF
-	TRBJ2-1	TRBV5-5	ASSPWWAGYNEQF
-	TRBJ1-2	TRBV7-9	ASSFSGQGGYGYT
-	TRBJ2-1	TRBV5-1	ASTRLDLYEQF
-	TRBJ2-3	TRBV18	ASSPPKGDTQY
once	TRBJ2-2	TRBV6-2/TRBV6-3	ASSWSTGTGELF
-	TRBJ2-1	TRBV4-1	ASSQVGSGRFEQF
-	TRBJ2-3	TRBV7-8	ASSLVPRQGSTDTQY